The rows below give T cell receptor beta chains drawn from one sample of a study of T cell repertoires in cytomegalovirus infection. From the reads, TCRdb called clonotypes with MiXCR, one entry per CDR3 protein. The sample lists 510,000 or so distinct CDR3 sequences; 26% were seen once. The sequenced sample was PBMCs. The source is a human donor in good health (CMV status not recorded). Some clones in this sample may be carry-over from other donors' samples. The CDR3 runs from the conserved cysteine through the conserved F or W. D genes are given only for firm matches. For some rows the clone size is stated as once, few or many, or as a class when expanded; others skip it.

cdr3_nt cdr3_aa v_call d_call clone_size j_call
TGTGCCAGCACCCTCGGGACAGGGTTCACTGAAGCTTTCTTT CASTLGTGFTEAFF TRBV5-6 TRBD1 few TRBJ1-1
TGTGCCAGCAGCTCGGCCGGGACTAGTACCTACAATGAGCAGTTCTTC CASSSAGTSTYNEQFF TRBV7-2 TRBD2 few TRBJ2-1
TGTGCCAGCAGTCTCTTTAGCGGGAGAACCTACAATGAGCAGTTCTTC CASSLFSGRTYNEQFF TRBV7-6 TRBD2 few TRBJ2-1
TGCGCCAGCAGCCAAGATCAACCAAACGGGAGGGCCCACGAGCAGTACTTC CASSQDQPNGRAHEQYF TRBV4-3 TRBD2 few TRBJ2-7
TGTGCCAGTAGTGGACGACAGGGGCCGGGCGGGACGCAGTATTTT CASSGRQGPGGTQYF TRBV19 TRBD1 few TRBJ2-3
TGTGCCAGCAGTTACCGAAGCGGAGGCTACAATGAGCAGTTCTTC CASSYRSGGYNEQFF TRBV6-5 - once TRBJ2-1
TGTGCCAGCAGCTTAGGACTAGCGAATTCCTACAATGAGCAGTTCTTC CASSLGLANSYNEQFF TRBV7-9 TRBD2 - TRBJ2-1
TGTGCCAGCAGGGGACTAGCGGGATACAAAAACATTCAGTACTTC CASRGLAGYKNIQYF TRBV11-2 TRBD2 few TRBJ2-4
TGTGCCAGCAGTTACTCTTACGGGGCGGCCCGAAGGACAGATACGCAGTATTTT CASSYSYGAARRTDTQYF TRBV6-2/TRBV6-3 - - TRBJ2-3
TGCAGCGTTAACGAAGGGAATACGCAGTATTTT CSVNEGNTQYF TRBV29-1 - - TRBJ2-3
TGTGCCAGTATAGAGGCAGGGGTAGGAAATCAGCCCCAGCATTTT CASIEAGVGNQPQHF TRBV19 - - TRBJ1-5
TGTGCCAGCAGTTCTAGCGGGCCGACCGGGGAGCTGTTTTTT CASSSSGPTGELFF TRBV6-5 TRBD2 - TRBJ2-2
TGTGCCAGCAGCCGGAACAACTCCTACAATGAGCAGTTCTTC CASSRNNSYNEQFF TRBV7-8 - - TRBJ2-1
TGCAGTGCTAGAGATCGGGACAGGGATCGAATTTCACCCCTCCACTTT CSARDRDRDRISPLHF TRBV20-1 TRBD1 - TRBJ1-6
TGTGCCAGCAGCTTAACGCGGGACAGGGGTAACTATGGCTACACCTTC CASSLTRDRGNYGYTF TRBV7-4 TRBD1 few TRBJ1-2